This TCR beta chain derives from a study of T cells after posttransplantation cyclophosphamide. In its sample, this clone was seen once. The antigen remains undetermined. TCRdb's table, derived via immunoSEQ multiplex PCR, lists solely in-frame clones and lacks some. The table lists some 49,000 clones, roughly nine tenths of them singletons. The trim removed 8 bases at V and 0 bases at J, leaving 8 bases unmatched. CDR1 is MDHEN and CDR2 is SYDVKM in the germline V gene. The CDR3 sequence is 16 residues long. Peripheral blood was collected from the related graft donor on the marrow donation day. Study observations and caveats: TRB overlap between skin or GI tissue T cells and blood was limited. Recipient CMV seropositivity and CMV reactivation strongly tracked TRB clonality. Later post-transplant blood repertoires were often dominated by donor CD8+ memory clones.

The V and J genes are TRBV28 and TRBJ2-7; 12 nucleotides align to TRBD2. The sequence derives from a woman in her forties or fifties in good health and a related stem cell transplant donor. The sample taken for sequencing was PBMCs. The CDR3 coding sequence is TGTGCCAGCGGCGGACTAGCGGGACCGAGCTCCTACGAGCAGTACTTC. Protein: CASGGLAGPSSYEQYF.